This T cell receptor beta chain is drawn from a study of T cells after yellow fever vaccination. This clonotype was seen only a few times. Its target is unknown. 5'RACE template switching added a universal primer site and UMIs to TCR cDNA. TCRdb reanalysed the 5' RACE reads using MiXCR and keeps one entry per CDR3 protein. The sample lists 280,000 or so distinct CDR3 sequences; roughly 8.7% were seen once. V was pared by 8 bases and J by 3 bases, with 14 bases between. The germline CDR1 and CDR2 sequences are SGHTA and FQGNSA. This CDR3 has 13 amino acids. Regarding the study as a whole: Post-booster repertoires again held most primary-vaccination clones (around 95% CD4, about 90% CD8).

Sequencing was performed on CD4+ T cells sorted from PBMCs, taken 5 days after the yellow fever booster vaccination. The clonotype comes from a man between 18 and 29 years old who received the YFV17D yellow fever vaccine. The chain is built from TRBV7-2 and TRBJ2-7, with a weak D call TRBD1 (6 bases). CDR3 in DNA: TGTGCCAGCTGCAGGACAGTCCGCTACGAGCAGTACTTC. Residues: CASCRTVRYEQYF.